The sequence of this T cell receptor (beta chain) was determined in a study of cytomegalovirus exposure and HLA in healthy donors. Points from the study as a whole: The authors later found TCR association rates varying by HLA locus, with DRB1 most and HLA-C fewest. A later analysis appeared to link common viral pathogens to several of the most significant clusters. A later analysis associated 15,000 to 20,000 TCR beta sequences with HLA alleles at a 0.05 false discovery rate.

The PCR was carried out with 60 Vbeta primers and 13 Jbeta primers. This table comes from immunoSEQ multiplex PCR, and its TCRdb copy is limited to in-frame clones, with some not included. Of over 150,000 clones in the sample, about 80% were seen once. Germline assignment: CDR1 SGDLS and CDR2 YYNGEE. Trimming left V 0 bases short and J 2 bases short, with 9 bases between. The CDR3 runs to 15 residues. Of note for this clone: Its antigen remains unknown.

The TCR originated in a man younger than 30 in good health and CMV-seropositive. Sequenced: PBMCs. The J gene is TRBJ2-1, the V gene TRBV9, with a tentative D call TRBD1 (5 bases). As DNA, the CDR3 is TGTGCCAGCAGCGTAGAAGGGGTCACCTACAATGAGCAGTTCTTC. This encodes CASSVEGVTYNEQFF.